Only one count was recorded for the clone carrying this T cell receptor beta chain. The sample comes from a study of blood T cell repertoires in COVID-19. J gave up 3 bases and V 8 bases, and 4 bases lay outside the gene matches. The CDR3 is 14 residues long. CDR1 is MNHEY and CDR2 is SVGAGI in the germline V gene. The data were produced by immunoSEQ multiplex PCR, yet TCRdb's version contains in-frame clones alone and is incomplete. The table records about 130,000 clones, roughly four fifths of them present only once. This chain uses TRBV6-5 with TRBJ1-5; TRBD1 matches 10 bases. Sequencing used peripheral blood. The receptor comes from a man in his sixties with acute or convalescent COVID-19. CDR3 bases: TGTGCCAGCCGGGACAGGGGTGCCAATCAGCCCCAGCATTTT. Residues: CASRDRGANQPQHF.